The 26 T cell receptor beta chains below come from one sample, sequenced in a study of T cell responses to AZD1222 COVID-19 vaccine. Data came from immunoSEQ multiplex PCR; TCRdb stores just in-frame clones and leaves some out. The data contain 150,000 or so clones, 90% to 95% of them singletons. The sample here was peripheral blood, taken on day 0 of AZD1222 vaccination. These receptors were obtained from an adult in good health.

The chain couples TRBV7-9 to TRBJ1-1; 8 nucleotides match TRBD1. The CDR3 covers 15 residues. CDR1 SEHNR and CDR2 FQNEAQ come from the germline V gene (reference sequence). J gave up 3 bases and V 5 bases, and 8 bases lay outside the gene matches. CDR3 region: CASSPTDRVDTEAFF. The CDR3 nucleotides are TGTGCCAGCAGCCCAACGGACAGGGTGGACACTGAAGCTTTCTTT. The full variable domain, in which reference TRBV7-9 and TRBJ1-1 provide the parts outside the CDR3, is DTGVSQNPRHKITKRGQNVTFRCDPISEHNRLYWYRQTLGQGPEFLTYFQNEAQLEKSRLLSDRFSAERPKGSFSTLEIQRTEQGDSAMYLCASSPTDRVDTEAFFGQGTRLTVV.

The chain combines TRBV5-8 with TRBJ1-5, with D tentatively TRBD1 (5 bases). The CDR3 spans 14 residues. Germline V gene sequence: CDR1 SGHTS, CDR2 YDEGEE. Between the trimmed V and J ends, which lost 2 bases and 9 bases, there was a span of 15 bases. CDR3: CASSFRQIDRPQHF. The CDR3 bases are TGTGCCAGCAGCTTCCGACAGATCGATCGGCCCCAGCATTTT.

This chain uses TRBV5-6 with TRBJ2-1; the D gene is possibly TRBD2 (6 bases). Germline CDR1 and CDR2: SGHDT and YYEEEE. Trimming took off 0 bases at V and 6 bases at J, with 10 bases between the two ends. This CDR3 has 14 residues. CDR3 amino acids: CASSLAGTGNEQFF. The CDR3 DNA sequence: TGTGCCAGCAGCTTGGCCGGGACTGGCAATGAGCAGTTCTTC.

This rearrangement joins TRBV2 to TRBJ2-6, with a weak D call TRBD1 (6 bases). Trimming took off 5 bases at V and 2 bases at J, with 10 bases between the two ends. The germline V gene has CDR1 SNHLY and CDR2 FYNNEI. CDR3 length: 15 amino acids. CDR3 sequence (DNA): TGTGCCAGCAGTCTCCGGACAGCTGGGGCCAACGTCCTGACTTTC. This translates into CASSLRTAGANVLTF. Together with reference TRBV2 and TRBJ2-6, the CDR3 gives the full variable domain: EPEVTQTPSHQVTQMGQEVILRCVPISNHLYFYWYRQILGQKVEFLVSFYNNEISEKSEIFDDQFSVERPDGSNFTLKIRSTKLEDSAMYFCASSLRTAGANVLTFGAGSRLTVL.

The chain has TRBV21-1 and TRBJ1-1; the table's D call, TRBD1, has no DNA check behind it. TRBV21-1 is a recognized pseudogene. This CDR3 is built from 15 residues. CDR3 bases: TGTGCCAGCAGCAAAAATGGCAGGTTGAACACTGAAGCTTTCTTT. It encodes CASSKNGRLNTEAFF.

The V gene is TRBV19, the J gene TRBJ1-5; D unresolved. CDR3 length: 15 amino acids. From germline, CDR1 is LNHDA and CDR2 SQIVND (reference sequence). V was shortened by 6 bases and J by 4 bases, with 16 bases between the two germline ends. This chain's CDR3 is CASSRTPDPNQPQHF. The CDR3 nucleotides are TGTGCCAGTAGCCGGACGCCAGATCCTAATCAGCCCCAGCATTTT.

This clone was found once. The gene calls are TRBV9 and TRBJ1-1, with D perhaps matching TRBD1 (5 bases). Germline V CDR1 and CDR2: SGDLS, YYNGEE. This CDR3 is 12 amino acids long. V was shortened by 3 bases and J by 5 bases, with 8 bases between the two germline ends. This CDR3 is CASSAGGTEAFF. Written as DNA, the CDR3 is TGTGCCAGCAGCGCGGGGGGAACTGAAGCTTTCTTT.

This rearrangement joins TRBV6-6 to TRBJ1-1; no clear D gene. This CDR3 region has 14 residues. Germline V lookup: CDR1 MNHNY, CDR2 SVGAGI (reference sequence). V was pared by 6 bases and J by 0 bases, with 11 bases between. The CDR3 DNA reads as TGTGCCAGCAGCCCCGCGGTCATGAACACTGAAGCTTTCTTT. Its translation is CASSPAVMNTEAFF.

V is TRBV7-9 and J is TRBJ2-1, with 9 bases fitting TRBD1. The ends lost 4 bases at V and 6 bases at J; junction bases unmatched: 7. From germline, CDR1 is SEHNR and CDR2 FQNEAQ (reference sequence). This CDR3 is 15 amino acids long. As DNA, the CDR3 is TGTGCCAGCAGCTCCCCGACAGGGGGTATCAATGAGCAGTTCTTC. This sequence encodes CASSSPTGGINEQFF.

The rearrangement joins TRBV5-4 to TRBJ2-5; no reliable D call. The CDR3 contains 12 residues. Trimming pared 3 bases from V and 7 bases from J, leaving 10 bases between. CDR1 is SGHNT and CDR2 is YYREEE in the germline V gene (reference sequence). The CDR3 protein is CASSSDSVTQYF. DNA for the CDR3: TGTGCCAGCAGCTCCGACTCAGTGACCCAGTACTTC.

This chain joins TRBV7-9 and TRBJ2-2; 9 bases agree with TRBD1. Per the germline V gene, CDR1 is SEHNR and CDR2 is FQNEAQ (reference sequence). The CDR3 is 15 residues long. J was trimmed by 7 bases and V by 6 bases; bases with no gene match: 9. The CDR3 loop reads CASSLTGGKSGELFF. In DNA, the CDR3 is TGTGCCAGCAGTCTTACAGGGGGCAAGAGCGGGGAGCTGTTTTTT.

This chain uses TRBV12-1 with TRBJ1-2; the DNA was not compared with TRBD1, the D call given in the table. TRBV12-1 is described as a pseudogene. This CDR3 has 18 amino acids. As DNA, the CDR3 is TGTGCCAGCAGCCCCCCCTACAGGGGGGCGCCCCTTAACTATGGCTACACCTTC. Translating gives CASSPPYRGAPLNYGYTF.

The chain couples TRBV7-3 to TRBJ2-1; 10 bases are shared with TRBD2. The V gene end was trimmed by 3 bases and the J gene end by 6 bases; junction bases not matched to a gene: 5. Per germline, CDR1 SGHTA and CDR2 FQGTGA. CDR3 length: 15 residues. This CDR3 reads CASSFERGGSNEQFF. CDR3 bases: TGTGCCAGCAGCTTCGAGCGGGGGGGTTCCAATGAGCAGTTCTTC.

V gene TRBV27 combines with J gene TRBJ1-3, with D unresolved. V dropped 4 bases and J dropped 4 bases, with 14 bases sitting between them. The CDR3 extends over 15 amino acids. Germline CDR1 reads MNHEY; CDR2 reads SMNVEV (reference sequence). CDR3 DNA sequence: TGTGCCAGCAGTTCAGCCAGTTCAAGGGGAAACACCATATATTTT. Translating gives CASSSASSRGNTIYF.

V is TRBV10-1 and J is TRBJ1-5; tentative D call: TRBD1 (5 bases). V shed 6 bases and J shed 1 base, with 19 bases lying between them. This CDR3 comprises 17 residues. From germline, CDR1 is WNHNN and CDR2 SYGVQD (reference sequence). The CDR3 sequence: CASRIRVPTRSNQPQHF. CDR3 nucleotides: TGCGCCAGCAGAATCAGGGTCCCAACCCGGAGCAATCAGCCCCAGCATTTT.

The chain links TRBV19 to TRBJ1-1; D is unresolved. Trimming left V 3 bases short and J 3 bases short, with 14 bases between. CDR3 length equals 15 residues. From germline, CDR1 is LNHDA and CDR2 SQIVND (reference sequence). CDR3 coding DNA: TGTGCCAGTAGTATGGGCTCGGGGAGGTACACTGAAGCTTTCTTT. Translating it yields CASSMGSGRYTEAFF.

This clone turned up a few times. V usage is TRBV7-2 and J usage is TRBJ2-3, with 9 bases fitting TRBD2. Germline V gene sequence: CDR1 SGHTA, CDR2 FQGNSA. J was trimmed by 6 bases and V by 3 bases; bases with no gene match: 4. This CDR3 is 14 amino acids long. The CDR3: CASSFGTSRDTQYF. In DNA form, the CDR3 reads TGTGCCAGCAGCTTCGGGACTAGCCGGGATACGCAGTATTTT.

The rearrangement uses TRBV28 and TRBJ1-1, with 9 bases aligning to TRBD1. CDR3 size: 15 residues. V lost 5 bases and J lost 0; bases outside the gene matches: 4. Per the germline V gene, CDR1 is MDHEN and CDR2 is SYDVKM. CDR3 amino acids: CASSTTGGMNTEAFF. In DNA form, the CDR3 reads TGTGCCAGCAGTACGACAGGGGGTATGAACACTGAAGCTTTCTTT.

This clone was seen a handful of times. The gene calls are TRBV7-2 and TRBJ2-7; D gene uncertain. V was cut by 2 bases and J by 0 bases, with 14 bases left in between. There are 16 residues in the CDR3. The germline gives CDR1 SGHTA, CDR2 FQGNSA. The CDR3 reads CASSLRPAFFSYEQYF. The DNA of the CDR3 is TGTGCCAGCAGCTTACGGCCAGCTTTTTTCTCCTACGAGCAGTACTTC.

The rearrangement links TRBV19 to TRBJ2-7, with 7 positions matching TRBD2. Germline V gene data show CDR1 as LNHDA and CDR2 as SQIVND (reference sequence). Germline trimming cut 4 bases from V and 7 bases from J; bases unmatched to any gene: 13. This CDR3 has 15 amino acids. The DNA of the CDR3 is TGTGCCAGTAGTAGGGCTAGCGGTCGGGCGTCGGAGCAGTACTTC. Translating it yields CASSRASGRASEQYF.

The rearrangement links TRBV5-8 to TRBJ2-6, with unresolved D. Germline lookup yields CDR1 SGHTS and CDR2 YDEGEE. Trimming took 2 bases from V and 9 from J, leaving 9 bases between them. The CDR3 length is 13 residues. The CDR3 loop is CASSLVTFNVLTF. The CDR3 region has the DNA TGTGCCAGCAGCTTAGTTACCTTCAACGTCCTGACTTTC.

The chain carries TRBV3-1 (or the pseudogene TRBV3-2) and TRBJ2-1, with D possibly being TRBD2 (6 bases). Germline V lookup: CDR1 LGHDT, CDR2 YNNKEL (reference sequence). V lost 4 bases and J lost 10, with 11 bases in between. The CDR3 runs to 12 residues. Written as DNA, the CDR3 is TGTGCCAGCAGCCCGCCCCTAGCGGAGCAGTTCTTC. It is translated as CASSPPLAEQFF.

The genes are TRBV2 and TRBJ1-6; no definite D call. The germline CDR1 and CDR2 sequences are SNHLY and FYNNEI. The CDR3 length is 11 residues. Trimming shortened V by 7 bases and J by 14 bases, and 12 bases separated the two germline ends. The CDR3, as DNA: TGTGCCAGCAAGGCCAGCGAAACCCTCCACTTT. It translates to CASKASETLHF. Using reference TRBV2 and TRBJ1-6 for the parts outside the CDR3, the full variable domain is EPEVTQTPSHQVTQMGQEVILRCVPISNHLYFYWYRQILGQKVEFLVSFYNNEISEKSEIFDDQFSVERPDGSNFTLKIRSTKLEDSAMYFCASKASETLHFGNGTRLTVT.

The genes are TRBV27 and TRBJ1-1, with D possibly TRBD1 on 6 matching bases. The CDR3 runs 14 residues. Germline CDR1 and CDR2: MNHEY and SMNVEV (reference sequence). V was cut by 6 bases and J by 0 bases, with 11 bases left in between. CDR3: CASRPGQLNTEAFF. The DNA of the CDR3 is TGTGCCAGCAGGCCGGGACAACTGAACACTGAAGCTTTCTTT.

The chain combines TRBV2 with TRBJ1-4; the D is unclear. The germline gives CDR1 SNHLY, CDR2 FYNNEI. V lost 1 base and J lost 7, with 13 bases in between. The CDR3 contains 15 residues. CDR3 residues: CASSEGHPVVEKLFF. CDR3 nucleotide sequence: TGTGCCAGCAGTGAAGGACACCCGGTGGTTGAAAAACTGTTTTTT.

CDR3 nucleotide sequence: TGTGCCAGCAGCTTAGATCATGCAGATACGCAGTATTTT. Translation: CASSLDHADTQYF. This chain links TRBV7-9 with TRBJ2-3; D gene ambiguous. Per germline, CDR1 SEHNR and CDR2 FQNEAQ (reference sequence). This CDR3 has 13 amino acids. The V and J ends lost 1 base and 4 bases respectively, with 6 bases between them. Variable domain in full (rest from reference TRBV7-9 and TRBJ2-3): DTGVSQNPRHKITKRGQNVTFRCDPISEHNRLYWYRQTLGQGPEFLTYFQNEAQLEKSRLLSDRFSAERPKGSFSTLEIQRTEQGDSAMYLCASSLDHADTQYFGPGTRLTVL.